The 27 T cell receptor beta chains reported below all come from one sample, sequenced in a study of shared T cell receptors in the human thymus. Clones were read by immunoSEQ multiplex PCR, and TCRdb kept only the in-frame ones, dropping some. The data hold under 450,000 clones, with approximately 95% observed a single time. The sample consisted of thymocytes. Receptor source: a human donor.

The chain joins TRBV30 to TRBJ1-5; TRBD1 matches 8 bases. This CDR3 comprises 16 residues. The junction had 7 bases not matched to a gene; V was cut back by 2 bases and J by 1 base. CDR1 is GTSNPN and CDR2 is SVGIG in the germline V gene (reference sequence). Here the CDR3 DNA reads TGTGCCTGGAGTTTCTCCAGGGGGCGAAGCAATCAGCCCCAGCATTTT. Its translation: CAWSFSRGRSNQPQHF. The full variable domain, with the rest looked up from reference TRBV30 and TRBJ1-5, is SQTIHQWPATLVQPVGSPLSLECTVEGTSNPNLYWYRQAAGRGLQLLFYSVGIGQISSEVPQNLSASRPQDRQFILSSKKLLLSDSGFYLCAWSFSRGRSNQPQHFGDGTRLSIL.

V and J are TRBV2 and TRBJ2-2; D is unclear. Deletions cut 7 bases from V and 6 bases from J, with 3 bases between. There are 10 residues in the CDR3. Per the germline V gene, CDR1 is SNHLY and CDR2 is FYNNEI. In nucleotides, the CDR3 is TGTGCCAGCAAGTCCGGGGAGCTGTTTTTT. It is translated as CASKSGELFF.

V and J are TRBV4-1 and TRBJ2-5; a weak D match, TRBD2 (6 bases). CDR3 length: 19 residues. Germline assignment: CDR1 MGHRA and CDR2 YSYEKL. V shed 3 bases and J shed 3 bases, with 26 bases lying between them. CDR3 protein: CASSHPWSEGVNLEETQYF. In DNA form, the CDR3 reads TGCGCCAGCAGCCACCCATGGTCGGAGGGAGTAAACCTGGAAGAGACCCAGTACTTC.

The CDR3: CASSLCPAVCLEGYTF. The CDR3 DNA reads as TGTGCCAGCAGTTTATGCCCGGCAGTTTGCCTAGAAGGCTACACCTTC. The chain is built from TRBV28 and TRBJ1-2, with no clear D. There are 16 residues in the CDR3. Germline loops: CDR1 MDHEN, CDR2 SYDVKM. V was cut by 0 bases and J by 8 bases, with 19 bases left in between.

This clone is a singleton in its sample. The chain links TRBV10-2 to TRBJ2-1, with D tentatively TRBD2 (6 bases). CDR1 and CDR2 from the germline V gene are WSHSY and SAAADI. Trimming removed 6 bases at V and 4 bases at J, with 13 bases between. This CDR3 spans 14 amino acids. The CDR3 loop reads CASRTGTAYNEQFF. Here the CDR3 DNA reads TGCGCCAGCAGAACCGGGACTGCATACAATGAGCAGTTCTTC.

The V call is TRBV14, the J call TRBJ2-5, with 11 nucleotides matching TRBD1. The CDR3 runs 17 residues. CDR1 is SGHDN, CDR2 FVKESK, per germline. V lost 1 base, J lost 2 bases, and 6 bases stayed unmatched. CDR3: CASSQAGTGGLQETQYF. CDR3 nucleotide sequence: TGTGCCAGCAGCCAAGCCGGGACAGGGGGGTTGCAAGAGACCCAGTACTTC.

The chain employs TRBV6-5 and TRBJ2-7, with D maybe TRBD1 (5 bases). The germline V gene encodes CDR1 MNHEY and CDR2 SVGAGI. This CDR3 comprises 15 residues. V dropped 2 bases and J dropped 2 bases, with 13 bases sitting between them. The CDR3: CASSYGRQRAYEQYF. As DNA, the CDR3 is TGTGCCAGCAGTTACGGCCGACAGCGCGCCTACGAGCAGTACTTC.

The J gene is TRBJ2-1, the V gene TRBV6-4; D may be TRBD2 (6 bases). Germline V lookup: CDR1 MRHNA, CDR2 SNTAGT. This CDR3 has 14 amino acids. The germline V and J ends were trimmed by 3 bases and 8 bases, with 14 bases remaining between them. DNA for the CDR3: TGTGCCAGCAGTGATCGACTAGGCGGTCATGAGCAGTTCTTC. Protein product: CASSDRLGGHEQFF.

This clone has a single count. The chain uses TRBV29-1 and TRBJ1-1; no reliable D call. Looked up from germline, CDR1 is SQVTM and CDR2 is ANQGSEA. This CDR3 is built from 13 residues. V shed 0 bases and J shed 4 bases, with 9 bases lying between them. CDR3 nucleotide sequence: TGCAGCGTTGAAGACACAGTGAGCACTGAAGCTTTCTTT. As protein: CSVEDTVSTEAFF.

This rearrangement joins TRBV7-9 to TRBJ1-1; TRBD1 matches 7 bases. The CDR3 runs to 15 residues. Germline CDR1 is SEHNR and CDR2 is FQNEAQ (reference sequence). Trimming at V came to 4 bases and at J to 0 bases, leaving 5 bases not matched to a gene. CDR3 protein: CASSSGQLMNTEAFF. The CDR3 nucleotides read TGTGCCAGCAGCTCGGGACAGCTCATGAACACTGAAGCTTTCTTT.

This rearrangement joins TRBV19 to TRBJ1-2; 7 nucleotides match TRBD1. The V segment lost 5 bases and the J segment 8 bases; nucleotides outside the gene matches: 11. The germline CDR1 and CDR2 sequences are LNHDA and SQIVND (reference sequence). This CDR3 is built from 14 residues. In DNA, the CDR3 is TGTGCCAGTAGTCTTACAGGGGCCCCGGAGGGCTACACCTTC. It encodes CASSLTGAPEGYTF.

The count of this clone is one. The chain has TRBV9 and TRBJ1-2, with 9 bases fitting TRBD1. This CDR3 spans 15 amino acids. Germline V CDR1 and CDR2: SGDLS, YYNGEE. The V gene end was trimmed by 3 bases and the J gene end by 3 bases; junction bases not matched to a gene: 6. CDR3 sequence reads: CASSATGGAHYGYTF. The CDR3 coding sequence is TGTGCCAGCAGCGCTACAGGGGGCGCGCACTATGGCTACACCTTC.

The chain is built from TRBV9 and TRBJ2-2; TRBD1 matches at 12 bases. CDR1 SGDLS and CDR2 YYNGEE come from the germline V gene. Trimming cost V 0 bases and J 7 bases; bases outside gene matches: 4. The length of the CDR3 is 16 residues. CDR3 DNA sequence: TGTGCCAGCAGCGTAGAGGGACAGGGGGCGGTCGGGGAGCTGTTTTTT. This gives the protein CASSVEGQGAVGELFF.

The gene calls are TRBV13 and TRBJ2-7, with D maybe TRBD2 (5 bases). V dropped 5 bases and J dropped 2 bases, with 19 bases sitting between them. CDR1 is PRHDT, CDR2 FYEKMQ, per germline (reference sequence). There are 16 residues in the CDR3. CDR3 DNA: TGTGCCAGCAGCCCCATCCACACAACTAGTACCTACGAGCAGTACTTC. It is translated as CASSPIHTTSTYEQYF. Combining the CDR3 with reference TRBV13 and TRBJ2-7 gives the whole variable domain AAGVIQSPRHLIKEKRETATLKCYPIPRHDTVYWYQQGPGQDPQFLISFYEKMQSDKGSIPDRFSAQQFSDYHSELNMSSLELGDSALYFCASSPIHTTSTYEQYFGPGTRLTVT.

The J gene is TRBJ1-2, the V gene TRBV27; D is possibly TRBD1 (5 bases). This CDR3 has 14 residues. V was cut by 3 bases and J by 0 bases, with 8 bases left in between. Germline-derived CDR1 and CDR2 are MNHEY and SMNVEV (reference sequence). The CDR3 DNA reads as TGTGCCAGCAGTTTCCAGGGACCTAACTATGGCTACACCTTC. It specifies CASSFQGPNYGYTF.

This clone appeared a single time. V gene TRBV30 combines with J gene TRBJ1-2, with 8 bases aligning to TRBD1. The V gene's germline CDR1 is GTSNPN and CDR2 SVGIG (reference sequence). Germline trimming cut 4 bases from V and 8 bases from J; bases unmatched to any gene: 6. There are 12 residues in the CDR3. CDR3 region: CAWNQGAPGYTF. In DNA, the CDR3 is TGTGCCTGGAACCAGGGGGCGCCGGGCTACACCTTC.

The chain is built from TRBV4-3 and TRBJ2-2, with D hard to call. The length of the CDR3 is 13 residues. Looked up from germline, CDR1 is LGHNA and CDR2 is YSLEER. Trimming stripped 2 bases from V and 6 bases from J, with 7 bases between. The CDR3 loop is CASSQWVPGELFF. CDR3 sequence (DNA): TGCGCCAGCAGCCAATGGGTTCCCGGGGAGCTGTTTTTT.

The sample holds a few counts of this clone. Other DNA sequences from this sample encode an identical CDR3 as well. Here the CDR3 reads CASSLNRGYEQYF. In DNA, the CDR3 is TGTGCCAGCAGTTTAAACAGGGGTTACGAGCAGTACTTC. This chain uses TRBV27 with TRBJ2-7; TRBD1 matches at 7 bases. Germline values: CDR1 MNHEY, CDR2 SMNVEV (reference sequence). J gave up 4 bases and V 2 bases, and 2 bases lay outside the gene matches. The CDR3 length is 13 residues.

The V gene is TRBV6-4, the J gene TRBJ2-4, with a possible D match to TRBD2 (6 bases). Trimming shortened V by 2 bases and J by 6 bases, and 8 bases separated the two germline ends. This CDR3 has 13 amino acids. Germline lookup yields CDR1 MRHNA and CDR2 SNTAGT. This CDR3 reads CASSDMGGNIQYF. CDR3 DNA sequence: TGTGCCAGCAGTGACATGGGGGGAAACATTCAGTACTTC.

This chain uses TRBV6-1 with TRBJ2-1; D call uncertain. Between the trimmed V and J ends, which lost 4 bases and 5 bases, there was a span of 9 bases. Germline-derived CDR1 and CDR2 are MNHNS and SASEGT. CDR3 length: 13 residues. This CDR3 reads CASSASWHNEQFF. The CDR3, as DNA: TGTGCCAGCAGTGCCTCGTGGCACAATGAGCAGTTCTTC.

A few counts support this clone. This chain uses TRBV2 with TRBJ2-3; D ambiguous. V was cut by 8 bases and J by 5 bases, with 17 bases left in between. The CDR3 contains 14 residues. Germline V gene data show CDR1 as SNHLY and CDR2 as FYNNEI. Here the CDR3 DNA reads TGTGCCAGCGGAGTCGCGGAGTGGAAAGATACGCAGTATTTT. Its protein product is CASGVAEWKDTQYF. Supplemented by reference TRBV2 and TRBJ2-3, the full variable domain reads EPEVTQTPSHQVTQMGQEVILRCVPISNHLYFYWYRQILGQKVEFLVSFYNNEISEKSEIFDDQFSVERPDGSNFTLKIRSTKLEDSAMYFCASGVAEWKDTQYFGPGTRLTVL.

The chain links TRBV7-8 to TRBJ2-2, with 9 positions matching TRBD2. Germline CDR1 is SGHVS and CDR2 is FQNEAQ. The J segment lost 4 bases and the V segment lost 4 bases, leaving 10 bases of the junction unmatched. This CDR3 has 17 amino acids. The CDR3 region has the DNA TGTGCCAGCAGCTCCATAGCGGGAGAGATTGGCACCGGGGAGCTGTTTTTT. Encoded protein: CASSSIAGEIGTGELFF.

The chain couples TRBV7-9 to TRBJ1-5, with 7 bases lining up with TRBD1. V gave up 3 bases and J gave up 2 bases; unmatched junction bases: 13. CDR3 size: 18 residues. The germline gives CDR1 SEHNR, CDR2 FQNEAQ (reference sequence). As DNA, the CDR3 is TGTGCCAGCAGCTTTTTTCGGGGTGGAGGGGGCGGCAATCAGCCCCAGCATTTT. Translated: CASSFFRGGGGGNQPQHF.

V and J are TRBV28 and TRBJ2-2, with 9 bases aligning to TRBD1. CDR3 size: 16 residues. The germline V gene has CDR1 MDHEN and CDR2 SYDVKM. J was trimmed by 1 base and V by 2 bases; bases with no gene match: 2. CDR3: CASSLEGQGNTGELFF. DNA for the CDR3: TGTGCCAGCAGTTTAGAGGGACAGGGGAACACCGGGGAGCTGTTTTTT. Together with reference TRBV28 and TRBJ2-2, the CDR3 gives the full variable domain: DVKVTQSSRYLVKRTGEKVFLECVQDMDHENMFWYRQDPGLGLRLIYFSYDVKMKEKGDIPEGYSVSREKKERFSLILESASTNQTSMYLCASSLEGQGNTGELFFGEGSRLTVL.

The rearrangement uses TRBV7-9 and TRBJ1-5; 10 positions agree with TRBD1. CDR1 is SEHNR, CDR2 FQNEAQ, per germline (reference sequence). CDR3 size: 16 residues. Trimming removed 5 bases from V and 3 bases from J; junction bases left unmatched: 7. The DNA for the CDR3 is TGTGCCAGCAGCGTATACGGGACAGGGGACAATCAGCCCCAGCATTTT. It yields the protein CASSVYGTGDNQPQHF.

V gene TRBV27 combines with J gene TRBJ1-4, with D unresolved. Germline V gives CDR1 MNHEY, CDR2 SMNVEV (reference sequence). Trimming removed 8 bases at V and 4 bases at J, with 17 bases between. The length of the CDR3 is 15 residues. The CDR3 region has the DNA TGTGCCAGCTGTCGAAAACAGCGGAGTAATGAAAAACTGTTTTTT. This encodes CASCRKQRSNEKLFF.

The chain links TRBV7-9 to TRBJ2-1, with TRBD2 matching over 9 bases. The CDR3 loop spans 16 amino acids. CDR1 and CDR2 from the germline V gene are SEHNR and FQNEAQ (reference sequence). V trimming: 4 bases; J trimming: 0 bases; junction bases outside the gene matches: 4. As DNA, the CDR3 is TGTGCCAGCAGCTCTCTTAGCGGGAGCTCCTACAATGAGCAGTTCTTC. Translating it yields CASSSLSGSSYNEQFF.